Sequencing of this TCR beta chain was carried out in a study of blood T cell repertoires in COVID-19. Clones were sequenced by immunoSEQ multiplex PCR, and TCRdb holds only the in-frame ones, with some missing. Of 30,000 or so clones in the sample, roughly four fifths were seen once. Trimming took 6 bases from V and 7 from J, leaving 21 bases between them. This CDR3 has 16 amino acids. Germline-derived CDR1 and CDR2 are LNHDA and SQIVND (reference sequence). Sequencing used peripheral blood. V and J are TRBV19 and TRBJ2-2, with D possibly matching TRBD2 (6 bases). The TCR sequence derives from a man older than 75 with active or convalescent COVID-19. CDR3 DNA: TGTGCCAGTAGCCCGCACCCGGGACTTGGGGGCGGGGAGCTGTTTTTT. It codes for CASSPHPGLGGGELFF.